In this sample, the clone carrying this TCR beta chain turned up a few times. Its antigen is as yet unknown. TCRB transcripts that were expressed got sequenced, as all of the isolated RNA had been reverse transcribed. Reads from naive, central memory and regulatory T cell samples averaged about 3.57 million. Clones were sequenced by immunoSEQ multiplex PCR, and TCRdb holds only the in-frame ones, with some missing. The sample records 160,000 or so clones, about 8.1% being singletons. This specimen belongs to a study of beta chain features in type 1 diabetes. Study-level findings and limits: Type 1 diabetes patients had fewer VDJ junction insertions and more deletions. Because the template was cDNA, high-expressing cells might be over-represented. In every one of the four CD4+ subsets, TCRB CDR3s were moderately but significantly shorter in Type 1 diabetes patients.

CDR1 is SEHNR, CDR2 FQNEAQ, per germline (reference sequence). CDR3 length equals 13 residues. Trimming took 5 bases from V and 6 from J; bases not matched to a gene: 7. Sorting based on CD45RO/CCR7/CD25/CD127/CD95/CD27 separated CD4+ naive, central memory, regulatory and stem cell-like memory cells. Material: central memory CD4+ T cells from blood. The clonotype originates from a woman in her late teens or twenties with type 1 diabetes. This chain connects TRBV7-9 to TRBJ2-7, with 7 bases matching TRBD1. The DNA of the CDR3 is TGTGCCAGCAGCGCGCGACAGGGCGGCGAGCAGTACTTC. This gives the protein CASSARQGGEQYF.